The 30 T cell receptor beta chains presented below share a single source sample, sequenced in a study of blood T cell repertoires in COVID-19. Libraries were prepared by immunoSEQ multiplex PCR; TCRdb keeps only in-frame clonotypes and omits some of them. The sample yields nearly 200,000 clones, about four fifths seen once. The sequencing input was peripheral blood. The receptors here all came from a woman aged 65 to 85 with active or convalescent COVID-19.

This clone came up once. The CDR3 nucleotides are TGTGCCAGCAGCTTAGGACAGCACAATCAGCCCCAGCATTTT. Encoded protein: CASSLGQHNQPQHF. V and J are TRBV7-6 and TRBJ1-5; a weak D match, TRBD1 (5 bases). Germline V lookup: CDR1 SGHVS, CDR2 FNYEAQ. This CDR3 is 14 amino acids long. Trimming cost V 1 base and J 3 bases, with 7 bases left between them. Complete variable domain (other parts from reference TRBV7-6 and TRBJ1-5): GAGVSQSPRYKVTKRGQDVALRCDPISGHVSLYWYRQALGQGPEFLTYFNYEAQQDKSGLPNDRFSAERPEGSISTLTIQRTEQRDSAMYRCASSLGQHNQPQHFGDGTRLSIL.

This clone was seen a single time. The V and J genes are TRBV28 and TRBJ2-1; 7 bases agree with TRBD1. There are 14 residues in the CDR3. Trimming took 2 bases from V and 10 from J; bases not matched to a gene: 8. The germline V gene encodes CDR1 MDHEN and CDR2 SYDVKM. CDR3 amino acids: CASSLPQTGIEQFF. Here the CDR3 DNA reads TGTGCCAGCAGTTTACCACAGACAGGGATAGAGCAGTTCTTC.

The V call is TRBV16, the J call TRBJ2-1; 8 bases are a match to TRBD1. After removal of 4 bases from V and 4 bases from J, the junction contained 21 bases not matched to a gene. CDR1 and CDR2 from the germline V gene are KGHSY and FQNENV. The CDR3 runs to 20 residues. The CDR3 DNA reads as TGTGCCAGCAGCCCCAATCGGGGACTCAGGGGGCTGGGCGGTTACAATGAGCAGTTCTTC. Its translation: CASSPNRGLRGLGGYNEQFF.

The chain is built from TRBV19 and TRBJ2-6, with a possible D match to TRBD1 (6 bases). Between the trimmed V and J ends, which lost 7 bases and 0 bases, there was a span of 19 bases. Germline V CDR1 and CDR2: LNHDA, SQIVND (reference sequence). The CDR3 spans 18 residues. This CDR3 is CASISGRGVSSGANVLTF. The CDR3 DNA reads TGTGCCAGTATCAGTGGCAGGGGAGTATCCTCTGGGGCCAACGTCCTGACTTTC. Using reference TRBV19 and TRBJ2-6 for the parts outside the CDR3, the full variable domain is DGGITQSPKYLFRKEGQNVTLSCEQNLNHDAMYWYRQDPGQGLRLIYYSQIVNDFQKGDIAEGYSVSREKKESFPLTVTSAQKNPTAFYLCASISGRGVSSGANVLTFGAGSRLTVL.

This clone was observed a few times. The J gene is TRBJ2-7, the V gene TRBV7-7, with D possibly matching TRBD1 (8 bases). Germline assignment: CDR1 SSHAT and CDR2 FNYEAQ (reference sequence). V gave up 5 bases and J gave up 5 bases, with 22 bases separating them. This CDR3 contains 16 residues. CDR3 loop: CASSLYRGEGGNEQYF. The DNA of the CDR3 is TGTGCCAGCAGCCTATACAGGGGGGAGGGAGGCAACGAGCAGTACTTC.

V is TRBV19 and J is TRBJ1-5, with 8 bases aligning to TRBD1. The CDR3 sequence is 15 residues long. Per the germline V gene, CDR1 is LNHDA and CDR2 is SQIVND (reference sequence). The V segment lost 5 bases and the J segment 0 bases; nucleotides outside the gene matches: 3. The CDR3 DNA reads as TGTGCCAGTAGTGGGCAGGGGGCTAGCAATCAGCCCCAGCATTTT. This translates into CASSGQGASNQPQHF.

This sequence joins TRBV6-1 and TRBJ2-3, with 7 bases identical to TRBD2. This CDR3 has 16 residues. Germline V CDR1 and CDR2: MNHNS, SASEGT. V was clipped by 3 bases and J by 2 bases; unmatched bases: 8. CDR3 protein: CASSDGIAGLTDTQYF. Here the CDR3 DNA reads TGTGCCAGCAGTGACGGAATAGCGGGCCTCACAGATACGCAGTATTTT.

This clone appeared a few times. The chain is built from TRBV6-6 and TRBJ2-7; the match to TRBD2 covers 7 bases. Trimming removed 5 bases from V and 3 bases from J; junction bases left unmatched: 7. Germline CDR1 reads MNHNY; CDR2 reads SVGAGI (reference sequence). The CDR3 spans 14 residues. CDR3 loop: CASSPWGGGYEQYF. CDR3 sequence (DNA): TGTGCCAGCAGTCCCTGGGGGGGTGGCTACGAGCAGTACTTC.

This sequence joins TRBV7-8 and TRBJ2-3; D is unresolved. Germline CDR1 SGHVS, CDR2 FQNEAQ. This CDR3 contains 12 residues. V was trimmed by 6 bases and J by 8 bases, leaving 12 bases between them. CDR3 protein: CASRTQPGTQYF. The CDR3 coding sequence is TGTGCCAGCAGGACACAACCCGGTACGCAGTATTTT.

This sequence joins TRBV29-1 and TRBJ2-7, with 8 bases aligning to TRBD1. CDR3 length: 11 amino acids. Trimming took 7 bases from V and 5 from J; bases not matched to a gene: 4. Germline CDR1 SQVTM, CDR2 ANQGSEA. For the CDR3, the DNA is TGCAGCGCAGGACAGGGCCACGAGCAGTACTTC. It translates to CSAGQGHEQYF.

This sequence joins TRBV5-1 and TRBJ2-3; TRBD2 matches 7 bases. Germline V gene lookup returns CDR1 SGHRS and CDR2 YFSETQ. The CDR3 is made up of 14 amino acids. The V segment lost 8 bases and the J segment 2 bases; nucleotides outside the gene matches: 8. The CDR3 DNA is TGCGCCAGTAGACCCCTAGCGGACACAGATACGCAGTATTTT. This codes for CASRPLADTDTQYF.

The CDR3 nucleotides are TGTGCCAGCAGCTTCCAGGGGGCTTTCTACGAGCAGTACTTC. It specifies CASSFQGAFYEQYF. The chain links TRBV5-5 to TRBJ2-7, with 8 bases matching TRBD1. The CDR3 runs 14 residues. The V segment lost 2 bases and the J segment 3 bases; nucleotides outside the gene matches: 4. Germline V CDR1 and CDR2: SGHKS, YYEKEE (reference sequence).

This clone came up a few times. The chain couples TRBV24-1 to TRBJ2-5; TRBD2 agrees at 7 bases. CDR3 length equals 13 residues. The V gene end was trimmed by 3 bases and the J gene end by 5 bases; junction bases not matched to a gene: 2. CDR1 and CDR2 (germline): KGHDR, SFDVKD. The CDR3 DNA is TGTGCCACCAGTGATCTGGGGGGGGAGACCCAGTACTTC. Its protein is CATSDLGGETQYF.

The chain joins TRBV6-1 to TRBJ2-7, with D possibly being TRBD2 (5 bases). This CDR3 contains 12 residues. CDR1 MNHNS and CDR2 SASEGT come from the germline V gene. Trimming left V 3 bases short and J 3 bases short, with 6 bases between. The CDR3 region has the DNA TGTGCCAGCAGTGAGGCGGGCTACGAGCAGTACTTC. It codes for CASSEAGYEQYF.

A few counts support this clone. The J gene is TRBJ1-2, the V gene TRBV3-1 (or the pseudogene TRBV3-2); D ambiguous. CDR3 size: 12 residues. Trimming removed 4 bases at V and 0 bases at J, with 3 bases between. Germline-derived CDR1 and CDR2 are LGHDT and YNNKEL (reference sequence). CDR3 in DNA: TGTGCCAGCAGCCCCTCTAACTATGGCTACACCTTC. This encodes CASSPSNYGYTF.

This clone was observed a handful of times. The chain recombines TRBV6-6 with TRBJ2-7, with 9 positions matching TRBD1. Per the germline V gene, CDR1 is MNHNY and CDR2 is SVGAGI (reference sequence). Trimming took 8 bases from V and 2 from J; bases not matched to a gene: 10. The length of the CDR3 is 15 residues. The CDR3, as DNA: TGTGCCAGCTTGAACGGCGGACAGGGGACCTACGAGCAGTACTTC. It translates to CASLNGGQGTYEQYF.

This clone is a singleton in its sample. This sequence joins TRBV4-1 and TRBJ2-7, with D perhaps matching TRBD2 (5 bases). Germline V lookup: CDR1 MGHRA, CDR2 YSYEKL. Between the trimmed V and J ends, which lost 0 bases and 5 bases, there was a span of 11 bases. The CDR3 covers 14 residues. CDR3 in amino acids: CASSQDPQRHEQYF. DNA for the CDR3: TGCGCCAGCAGCCAAGACCCCCAGCGGCACGAGCAGTACTTC.

V gene TRBV5-1 combines with J gene TRBJ1-6, with D maybe TRBD1 (5 bases). The V end lost 3 bases, the J end lost 6 bases, and 13 bases lay between the germline ends. Germline assignment: CDR1 SGHRS and CDR2 YFSETQ. The CDR3 totals 15 residues. The CDR3 sequence is CASSSYDSLNSPLHF. For the CDR3, the DNA is TGCGCCAGCAGCTCCTACGACAGCCTTAATTCACCCCTCCACTTT. The full variable domain, rest sourced from reference TRBV5-1 and TRBJ1-6, is KAGVTQTPRYLIKTRGQQVTLSCSPISGHRSVSWYQQTPGQGLQFLFEYFSETQRNKGNFPGRFSGRQFSNSRSEMNVSTLELGDSALYLCASSSYDSLNSPLHFGNGTRLTVT.

The chain links TRBV27 to TRBJ2-7, with 8 bases lining up with TRBD2. CDR3 length: 16 amino acids. Trimming cost V 0 bases and J 5 bases; bases outside gene matches: 9. The V gene's germline CDR1 is MNHEY and CDR2 SMNVEV (reference sequence). The CDR3 DNA is TGTGCCAGCAGTTTATCGAGTGTCGGGAGGGGCCACGAGCAGTACTTC. It yields the protein CASSLSSVGRGHEQYF.

This chain joins TRBV13 and TRBJ1-3, with D possibly matching TRBD1 (6 bases). Germline lookup yields CDR1 PRHDT and CDR2 FYEKMQ (reference sequence). This CDR3 has 16 residues. Trimming removed 6 bases from V and 3 bases from J, with 18 bases in between. CDR3 sequence reads: CASRKLTGTYGNTIYF. CDR3 DNA: TGTGCCAGCAGGAAACTGACTGGGACATATGGAAACACCATATATTTT.

The chain uses TRBV19 and TRBJ1-2, with 9 bases matching TRBD1. The J segment lost 5 bases and the V segment lost 4 bases, leaving 5 bases of the junction unmatched. The CDR3 loop spans 14 amino acids. Germline V gene sequence: CDR1 LNHDA, CDR2 SQIVND (reference sequence). CDR3: CASSTDRGVYGYTF. As DNA, the CDR3 is TGTGCCAGTAGTACGGACAGGGGAGTGTATGGCTACACCTTC.

The table lists this clone with a count of one. V gene TRBV7-6 combines with J gene TRBJ2-3; TRBD2 matches 7 bases. Germline values: CDR1 SGHVS, CDR2 FNYEAQ. The V segment lost 5 bases and the J segment 2 bases; nucleotides outside the gene matches: 1. This CDR3 has 13 residues. The CDR3 spells CASSRDYTDTQYF. CDR3 DNA: TGTGCCAGCAGCCGGGACTACACAGATACGCAGTATTTT.

The genes are TRBV27 and TRBJ2-2; 7 bases align to TRBD1. The germline V gene has CDR1 MNHEY and CDR2 SMNVEV (reference sequence). This CDR3 comprises 16 residues. V lost 2 bases, J lost 1 base, and 4 bases stayed unmatched. In nucleotides, the CDR3 is TGTGCCAGCAGTTTAAGATGGACAGGGAACACCGGGGAGCTGTTTTTT. Protein product: CASSLRWTGNTGELFF.

This clone was picked up one time. The V gene is TRBV13, the J gene TRBJ2-5; tentative D call: TRBD2 (6 bases). Germline V gene data show CDR1 as PRHDT and CDR2 as FYEKMQ (reference sequence). This CDR3 has 16 amino acids. V lost 0 bases, J lost 1 base, and 12 bases lay in between. The CDR3 loop reads CASSLGGGTLQETQYF. In DNA, the CDR3 is TGTGCCAGCAGCTTAGGGGGCGGGACCCTCCAAGAGACCCAGTACTTC. Complete variable domain (other parts from reference TRBV13 and TRBJ2-5): AAGVIQSPRHLIKEKRETATLKCYPIPRHDTVYWYQQGPGQDPQFLISFYEKMQSDKGSIPDRFSAQQFSDYHSELNMSSLELGDSALYFCASSLGGGTLQETQYFGPGTRLLVL.

The chain combines TRBV7-9 with TRBJ2-5; D might be TRBD1 (6 bases). Trimming removed 1 base at V and 4 bases at J, with 13 bases between. The V gene's germline CDR1 is SEHNR and CDR2 FQNEAQ (reference sequence). The CDR3 is 15 amino acids. The CDR3 nucleotides are TGTGCCAGCAGCTTAGTCCAGGGGAGAAGAGAGACCCAGTACTTC. Encoded protein: CASSLVQGRRETQYF.

V usage is TRBV3-1 (or the pseudogene TRBV3-2) and J usage is TRBJ2-7, with D uncertain. The CDR3 sequence is 13 residues long. Germline V CDR1 and CDR2: LGHDT, YNNKEL (reference sequence). Between the trimmed V and J ends, which lost 4 bases and 4 bases, there was a span of 11 bases. Here the CDR3 reads CASSLLGPYEQYF. The CDR3 bases are TGTGCCAGCAGCCTTCTTGGCCCTTACGAGCAGTACTTC.

This rearrangement joins TRBV7-2 to TRBJ2-5; no clear D. The V end was cut by 3 bases, the J end by 1 base, with 3 bases between. Germline CDR1 and CDR2: SGHTA and FQGNSA. CDR3 length: 12 amino acids. CDR3 loop: CASSFGQETQYF. The DNA of the CDR3 is TGTGCCAGCAGCTTCGGCCAAGAGACCCAGTACTTC.

The rearrangement links TRBV5-6 to TRBJ2-6; D may be TRBD1 (5 bases). This CDR3 region has 13 residues. Trimming took off 6 bases at V and 4 bases at J, with 8 bases between the two ends. CDR1 SGHDT and CDR2 YYEEEE come from the germline V gene. CDR3 sequence reads: CASTRTGANVLTF. In DNA form, the CDR3 reads TGTGCCAGCACCCGGACAGGGGCCAACGTCCTGACTTTC.

This chain uses TRBV5-6 with TRBJ2-7; possible D gene TRBD1, 6 bases. This CDR3 is 14 amino acids long. Germline values: CDR1 SGHDT, CDR2 YYEEEE. Trimming left V 5 bases short and J 0 bases short, with 12 bases between. The CDR3 DNA follows: TGTGCCAGCAGTTTACAGGGAGTCTCCTACGAGCAGTACTTC. It encodes CASSLQGVSYEQYF. The full variable domain, completed using reference TRBV5-6 and TRBJ2-7, is DAGVTQSPTHLIKTRGQQVTLRCSPKSGHDTVSWYQQALGQGPQFIFQYYEEEERQRGNFPDRFSGHQFPNYSSELNVNALLLGDSALYLCASSLQGVSYEQYFGPGTRLTVT.

The rearrangement uses TRBV27 and TRBJ1-1, with a tentative D call TRBD1 (5 bases). Germline assignment: CDR1 MNHEY and CDR2 SMNVEV (reference sequence). V lost 5 bases and J 4 bases, leaving 14 bases between the germline ends. There are 14 residues in the CDR3. This CDR3 is CASSIGRGTTEAFF. The CDR3 nucleotides read TGTGCCAGCAGTATAGGGAGGGGTACCACTGAAGCTTTCTTT.